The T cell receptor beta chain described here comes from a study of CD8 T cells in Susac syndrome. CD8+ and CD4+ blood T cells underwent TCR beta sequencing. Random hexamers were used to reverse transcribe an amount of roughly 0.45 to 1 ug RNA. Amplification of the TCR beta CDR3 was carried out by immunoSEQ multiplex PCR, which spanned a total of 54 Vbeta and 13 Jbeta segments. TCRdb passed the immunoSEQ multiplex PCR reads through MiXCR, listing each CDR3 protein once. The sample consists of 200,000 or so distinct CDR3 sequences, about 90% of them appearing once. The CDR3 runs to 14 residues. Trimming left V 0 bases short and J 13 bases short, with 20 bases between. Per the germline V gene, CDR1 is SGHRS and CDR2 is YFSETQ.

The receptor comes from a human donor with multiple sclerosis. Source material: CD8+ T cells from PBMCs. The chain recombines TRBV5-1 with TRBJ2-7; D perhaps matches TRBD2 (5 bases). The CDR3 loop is CASSLDRASSAVYF. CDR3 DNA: TGCGCCAGCAGCTTGGATAGGGCATCCTCAGCGGTTTACTTC.